These T cell receptor beta chains were read from a single sample in a study of blood T cell repertoires in COVID-19. Some clones are missing from TCRdb's copy, which holds only in-frame ones; the method was immunoSEQ multiplex PCR. Of 250,000 to 300,000 clones listed, 80% to 90% are singletons. Specimen: peripheral blood. The receptors here all came from a woman between 65 and 79 years old with acute or convalescent COVID-19. Each CDR3 is given with its conserved first and last residue. D genes are given only for firm matches. Clone size, where shown, is once, few, many, or a class for clones that have expanded.

j_gene,v_gene,abundance,d_gene,CDR3nt,CDR3aa
TRBJ2-5,TRBV7-7,-,-,TGTGCTAGCAGCGCGACAATGGAGACCCAGTACTTC,CASSATMETQYF
TRBJ1-2,TRBV6-6,-,TRBD1,TGTGCCAGCAACATGGGGACAGGGTACGGCTACACCTTC,CASNMGTGYGYTF
TRBJ1-4,TRBV3-1/TRBV3-2,few,-,TGTGCCAGCAGCCAAAGGGGAGGGGACGGAAAACTGTTTTTT,CASSQRGGDGKLFF
TRBJ1-5,TRBV12-5,-,-,TGTGCTAGTGGTCCCGGGACTGGGGATCAGCCCCAGCATTTT,CASGPGTGDQPQHF
TRBJ2-1,TRBV19,-,TRBD2,TGTGCCAGTAGTCTTAGCGGGGTCTCCTACAATGAGCAGTTCTTC,CASSLSGVSYNEQFF
TRBJ1-4,TRBV24-1,-,TRBD1,TGTGCCACCAGTGAGACAGGGGGCAGGGAAAAACTGTTTTTT,CATSETGGREKLFF
TRBJ1-4,TRBV2,-,-,TGTGCCAGCCGGACCCAGGGCTCAACTAATGAAAAACTGTTTTTT,CASRTQGSTNEKLFF
TRBJ1-2,TRBV5-1,-,TRBD1,TGCGCCAGCAGCTACCAACAGGGGTTCAATGGCTACACCTTC,CASSYQQGFNGYTF
TRBJ1-4,TRBV28,once,-,TGTGCCAGCAGTTTCGCCGGAGCAACTAATGAAAAACTGTTTTTT,CASSFAGATNEKLFF
TRBJ1-4,TRBV4-1,-,-,TGCGCCAGCAGCCAAAACACCGCCTCAACTAATGAAAAACTGTTTTTT,CASSQNTASTNEKLFF
TRBJ1-3,TRBV30,-,-,TGTGCCTGGACCCCACTCTCTGGAAACACCATATATTTT,CAWTPLSGNTIYF
TRBJ1-1,TRBV6-5,-,TRBD1,TGTGCCAGCAGGGAGACGGGACAGGCCACTGAAGCTTTCTTT,CASRETGQATEAFF
TRBJ1-4,TRBV5-4,-,-,TGTGCCAGCAGCTTGGACGCAGGGAGGTTCGCTAATGAAAAACTGTTTTTT,CASSLDAGRFANEKLFF
TRBJ2-3,TRBV5-6,-,-,TGTGCCAGCAGCCTCCGGGATACGCAGTATTTT,CASSLRDTQYF
TRBJ2-5,TRBV6-5,-,-,TGTGCCAGCAGTCAGGCCCCTAGCCGGGAGACCCAGTACTTC,CASSQAPSRETQYF
TRBJ2-6,TRBV2,-,-,TGTGCCAGCAGGGTACAGGATACTGGGGCCAACGTCCTGACTTTC,CASRVQDTGANVLTF
TRBJ1-1,TRBV6-1,-,TRBD1,TGTGCCAGCAGTGAGATGACAGGGGGAGTTACTGAAGCTTTCTTT,CASSEMTGGVTEAFF
TRBJ1-1,TRBV10-2,-,TRBD1,TGCGCCAGCAGTGGACAGGGCGGGACTGAAGCTTTCTTT,CASSGQGGTEAFF
TRBJ2-5,TRBV7-2,-,-,TGTGCCAGCAGCTTAATGCGGGGGCAACAAGAGACCCAGTACTTC,CASSLMRGQQETQYF
TRBJ1-1,TRBV5-1,-,-,TGCGCCAGCAGCCAGACGACAAGGCTGGACACTGAAGCTTTCTTT,CASSQTTRLDTEAFF
TRBJ2-7,TRBV5-1,-,TRBD1,TGCGCCAGCAGCTCCGGGACAGGGGCCTACGAGCAGTACTTC,CASSSGTGAYEQYF
TRBJ2-3,TRBV2,-,TRBD1,TGTGCCAGCACCCCGGGGAGGACAGGGGGAAGGGATACGCAGTATTTT,CASTPGRTGGRDTQYF
TRBJ1-1,TRBV14,-,TRBD1,TGTGCCAGCAGCCAGCTCCCGGGACAGATGAACACTGAAGCTTTCTTT,CASSQLPGQMNTEAFF
TRBJ2-6,TRBV5-1,-,-,TGCGCCAGCAGCCTTGGTCGGTACGGAGATTTTGGGGCCAACGTCCTGACTTTC,CASSLGRYGDFGANVLTF
TRBJ1-1,TRBV4-2,-,-,TGTGCCAGCAGCCAAACAGGGCAGGAAGCTTTCTTT,CASSQTGQEAFF
TRBJ1-4,TRBV6-5,-,TRBD1,TGTGCCAGCAGTTACACCGGGACAGCCCCTGAAAAACTGTTTTTT,CASSYTGTAPEKLFF
TRBJ1-2,TRBV10-3,-,-,TGTGCCATCAGGGGGGGGAGCGGGGATGGCTACACCTTC,CAIRGGSGDGYTF